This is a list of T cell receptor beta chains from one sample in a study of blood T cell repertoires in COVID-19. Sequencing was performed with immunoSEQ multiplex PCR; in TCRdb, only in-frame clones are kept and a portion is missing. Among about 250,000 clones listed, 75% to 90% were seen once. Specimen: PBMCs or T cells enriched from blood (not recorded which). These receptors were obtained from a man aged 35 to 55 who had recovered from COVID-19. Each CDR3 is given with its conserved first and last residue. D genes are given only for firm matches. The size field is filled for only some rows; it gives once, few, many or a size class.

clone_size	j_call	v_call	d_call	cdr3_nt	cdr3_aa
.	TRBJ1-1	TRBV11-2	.	TGTGCCAGCAGCTTCACAGGGCTGGATACTGAAGCTTTCTTT	CASSFTGLDTEAFF
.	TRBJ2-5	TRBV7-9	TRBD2	TGTGCCAGCAGCCCCATGGGGGGGGTGCTAGAGACCCAGTACTTC	CASSPMGGVLETQYF
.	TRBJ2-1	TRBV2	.	TGTGCCAGCAACAGACCAGATTCCCAGTCCTACAATGAGCAGTTCTTC	CASNRPDSQSYNEQFF
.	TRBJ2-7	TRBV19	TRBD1	TGTGCCAGTAGCGAATGGGACAGGGGCTCCTACGAGCAGTACTTC	CASSEWDRGSYEQYF
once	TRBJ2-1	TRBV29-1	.	TGCAGCGTTCCCGAGACAACCTACAATGAGCAGTTCTTC	CSVPETTYNEQFF
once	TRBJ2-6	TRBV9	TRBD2	TGTGCCAGCAGCCCACGTCCATTTTCCGGGACTAGCGGGTTTCGGGCCAACGTCCTGACTTTC	CASSPRPFSGTSGFRANVLTF
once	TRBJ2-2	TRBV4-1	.	TGCGCCAGCAGCCAAGTCCCCCGGGTGAACACCGGGGAGCTGTTTTTT	CASSQVPRVNTGELFF
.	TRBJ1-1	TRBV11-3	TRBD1	TGTGCCAGCAGCCGACAGGGGCTGGACACTGAAGCTTTCTTT	CASSRQGLDTEAFF
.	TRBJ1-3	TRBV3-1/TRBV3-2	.	TGTGCCAGCAGCCAAAACTTACAGGGCTCTGGAAACACCATATATTTT	CASSQNLQGSGNTIYF
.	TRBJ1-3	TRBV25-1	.	TGTGCCAGCAGTGAATGGAGGGAGAACTCTGGAAACACCATATATTTT	CASSEWRENSGNTIYF
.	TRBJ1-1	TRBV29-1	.	TGCAGCGTCGGTACAGCGAACACTGAAGCTTTCTTT	CSVGTANTEAFF
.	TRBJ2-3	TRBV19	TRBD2	TGTGCCAGTAGGTTAGCGGGAGACACAGATACGCAGTATTTT	CASRLAGDTDTQYF
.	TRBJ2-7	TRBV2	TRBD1	TGTGCCAGCAGGGGGGACAGTTTCGCCTACGAGCAGTACTTC	CASRGDSFAYEQYF
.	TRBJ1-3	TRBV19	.	TGTGCCAGTAGTCCCCAGGGCCGTCACTCTGGAAACACCATATATTTT	CASSPQGRHSGNTIYF
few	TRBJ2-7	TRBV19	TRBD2	TGTGCCACCGCGGGACTAGCGGGAGATGTTTACGAGCAGTACTTC	CATAGLAGDVYEQYF
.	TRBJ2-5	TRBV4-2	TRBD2	TGTGCCAGCAGCCAAGATTTGGCTAGCGGGAGTGAGACCCAGTACTTC	CASSQDLASGSETQYF
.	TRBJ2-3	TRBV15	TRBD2	TGTGCCACCAGCAGAGAAGCTGGGAGGGCAGATACGCAGTATTTT	CATSREAGRADTQYF
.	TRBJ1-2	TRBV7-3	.	TGTGCCAGCAGCTTAACAGGTCAGGGCGACTATGGCTACACCTTC	CASSLTGQGDYGYTF
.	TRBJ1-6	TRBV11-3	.	TGTGCCAGCAGCTTCAGGAATTATTCACCCCTCCACTTT	CASSFRNYSPLHF
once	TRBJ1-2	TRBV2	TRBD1	TGTGCCAGCAGGAAAATACTAGGGACAGGAAAAGGCTACACCTTC	CASRKILGTGKGYTF
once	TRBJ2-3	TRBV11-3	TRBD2	TGTGCCAGCAGCTTAGATTTAAGCGGGGGGGCCTTTGCCGATACGCAGTATTTT	CASSLDLSGGAFADTQYF
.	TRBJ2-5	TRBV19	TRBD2	TGTGCCAGTAGGAGGACTGCGGGAGCCCAAGAGACCCAGTACTTC	CASRRTAGAQETQYF
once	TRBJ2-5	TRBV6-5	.	TGTGCCAGCAGAGGACAGCAAGAGACCCAGTACTTC	CASRGQQETQYF
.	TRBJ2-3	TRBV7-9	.	TGTGCCAGCTGCTGGGACACCTACACAGATACGCAGTATTTT	CASCWDTYTDTQYF
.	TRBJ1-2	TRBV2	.	TGTGCCAACAGAAATAAACAGACACCCATCTATGGCTACACCTTC	CANRNKQTPIYGYTF
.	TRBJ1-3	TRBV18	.	TGTGCCAGCTCACCATGGAGAGATGGAAACACCATATATTTT	CASSPWRDGNTIYF
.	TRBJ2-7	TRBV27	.	TGTGCCAGCACACCCCGGGGGGCTGGTGAGCAGTACTTC	CASTPRGAGEQYF
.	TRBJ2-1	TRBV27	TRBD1	TGTGCCAGCAGTCCAACCTGGACAGGCTACAATGAGCAGTTCTTC	CASSPTWTGYNEQFF
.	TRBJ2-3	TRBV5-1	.	TGCGCCAGCAGCTTGGCCAGCAGGATTGGTCGGACAGATACGCAGTATTTT	CASSLASRIGRTDTQYF
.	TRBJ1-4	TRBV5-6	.	TGTGCCAGCAGCTTGGGACAGACGATACTGTTTTTT	CASSLGQTILFF
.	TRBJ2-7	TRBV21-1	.	TGTGCCAGCAGCAAAGTTATCGCGGATGAAGAAAACGGGACTAGCTCAATTCTGTACGAGCAGTACTTC	CASSKVIADEENGTSSILYEQYF
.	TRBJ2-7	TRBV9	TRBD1	TGTGCCAGCAGCGTAGATCCCCGGACAGGGGACGAGCAGTACTTC	CASSVDPRTGDEQYF
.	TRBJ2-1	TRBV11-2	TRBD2	TGTGCCAGCAGTACCGGGGGGGCCAAGCATGAGCAGTTCTTC	CASSTGGAKHEQFF
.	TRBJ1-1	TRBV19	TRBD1	TGTGCCAGTAGTCCCCACAGGGGGACTAACACTGAAGCTTTCTTT	CASSPHRGTNTEAFF
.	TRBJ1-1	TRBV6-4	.	TGTGCCAGCAGTCCTAACGTAGGGGCTGAAGCTTTCTTT	CASSPNVGAEAFF
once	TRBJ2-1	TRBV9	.	TGTGCCAGCAGCCCCAGCGGAAGCTCCTACAATGAGCAGTTCTTC	CASSPSGSSYNEQFF
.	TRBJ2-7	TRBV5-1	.	TGCGCCAGCAGCTTGCCTTTAGCAGAGTTCTCCTACGAGCAGTACTTC	CASSLPLAEFSYEQYF
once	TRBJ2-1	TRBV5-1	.	TGCGCCAGCAGCACACAACCTTGGTCCTACAATGAGCAGTTCTTC	CASSTQPWSYNEQFF
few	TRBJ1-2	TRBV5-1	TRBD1	TGCGCCAGCAGCTCGGGACAGGGGGCCGTCTATGGCTACACCTTC	CASSSGQGAVYGYTF
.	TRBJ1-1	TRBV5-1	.	TGCGCCAGCAGCTTGGCCGGGGATCCTTGGAAAATGAACACTGAAGCTTTCTTT	CASSLAGDPWKMNTEAFF
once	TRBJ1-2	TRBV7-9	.	TGTGCCAGCTCCCTTGTGCAGGGGACGGCTGGCTACACCTTC	CASSLVQGTAGYTF
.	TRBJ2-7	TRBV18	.	TGTGCCAGCTCAGACTTAAACGAGCAGTACTTC	CASSDLNEQYF
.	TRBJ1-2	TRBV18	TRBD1	TGTGCCAGCTCAGCGACAGGGGGCGGGATAGTCGACTATGGCTACACCTTC	CASSATGGGIVDYGYTF
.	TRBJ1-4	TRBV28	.	TGTGCCAGCAGTTTACCAGGGTGGTTGGAAAAACTGTTTTTT	CASSLPGWLEKLFF
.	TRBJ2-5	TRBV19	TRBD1	TGTGCCAGTAGTGCGCAGACAGGGGGCAAGGAGACCCAGTACTTC	CASSAQTGGKETQYF
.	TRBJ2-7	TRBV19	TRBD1	TGTGCCAGTAGTACAACCGAAAGGCGCAGGGACAGGGATCGCTCCTACGAGCAGTACTTC	CASSTTERRRDRDRSYEQYF
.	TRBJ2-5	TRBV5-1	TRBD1	TGCGCCAGCACGTATTCGGACAGGGCTTTCGAGACCCAGTACTTC	CASTYSDRAFETQYF
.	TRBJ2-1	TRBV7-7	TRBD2	TGTGCCAGCAGCCCGGGACTAGCGGGACGCAATGAGCAGTTCTTC	CASSPGLAGRNEQFF
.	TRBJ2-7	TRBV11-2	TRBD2	TGTGCCAGCAGCGAACTTAGCGGGAGTTCCTACGAGCAGTACTTC	CASSELSGSSYEQYF
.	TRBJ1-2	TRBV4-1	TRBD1	TGCGCCAGCAGCCAACCCCAACTCCGGGACAGGGTGCGCTCCAACTATGGCTACACCTTC	CASSQPQLRDRVRSNYGYTF
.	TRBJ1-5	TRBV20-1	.	TGCAGTGCTAGTAGGACTGGGGGCAATCAGCCCCAGCATTTT	CSASRTGGNQPQHF
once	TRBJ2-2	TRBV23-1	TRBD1	TGCGCCAGCAGTCGCTGGACAGGGGAGAACACCGGGGAGCTGTTTTTT	CASSRWTGENTGELFF
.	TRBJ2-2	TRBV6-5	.	TGTGCCAGCAATGGCGGGAAGAACACCGGGGAGCTGTTTTTT	CASNGGKNTGELFF